The clone carrying this T cell receptor (beta chain) has just one count. At one boundary the junction diverges from the germline segment, which might be a read error. The sample originates from a study of healthy donors' naive CD4 and CD8 T cells. The CDR3 runs 15 residues. Germline V gene sequence: CDR1 MNHEY, CDR2 SMNVEV (reference sequence). A linear amplification protocol produced the TCR libraries from approximately 460 ng of total RNA. TCRdb used MiXCR to reprocess the reads, holding one entry per CDR3 protein. The repertoire consists of 180,000 or so distinct CDR3 sequences, with around three quarters occurring once and the leading ten covering 2% to 2.5%.

The chain recombines TRBV27 with TRBJ2-7, with D unresolved. The sequence derives from a pool of human donors in good health; the sample pools cells from several healthy donors. Sequencing input: naive CD4+ and CD8+ T cells sorted from blood, pooled from several donors. The CDR3 loop reads CASTVFSGSSYEQYF. CDR3 bases: TGTGCCAGCACTGTTTTTAGTGGTAGCTCCTACGAGCAATACTTC.